The 3 T cell receptor beta chains below come from one sample, sequenced in a study of Graves' ophthalmopathy and Graves' hyperthyroidism. As the template, RNA transcripts were used to amplify TCR beta CDR3 regions. Investigators did first-round RT-PCR with HTBI primers, then second-round multiplex PCR. TCRdb analysed the multiplex PCR reads with MiXCR anew, one entry per CDR3 protein. The data hold approximately 640,000 distinct CDR3 sequences, with approximately 39% observed a single time. Sequences were obtained from peripheral blood. Every receptor here comes from an adult man with Graves' ophthalmopathy.

This clonotype was counted once. This may be a read error: a much more frequent sequence differs by one nucleotide. The CDR3 bases are TGTGCCAGCCGTGACCTAGGACTGCCCTCCTACGAGCAGTACTTC. It codes for CASRDLGLPSYEQYF. This chain links TRBV2 with TRBJ2-7; D perhaps matches TRBD2 (5 bases). The CDR3 is 15 amino acids. The germline V gene encodes CDR1 SNHLY and CDR2 FYNNEI.

The V and J genes are TRBV29-1 and TRBJ2-5; the D gene could be TRBD1 or TRBD2 (5 bases each). The germline V gene encodes CDR1 SQVTM and CDR2 ANQGSEA. This CDR3 is built from 11 residues. The V gene lost 0 bases and the J gene lost 13 bases, with 12 bases spanning the gap. CDR3 sequence reads: CSVEDPGQGYF. CDR3 nucleotides: TGCAGCGTTGAAGACCCGGGGCAGGGGTACTTC.

This chain joins TRBV10-3 and TRBJ1-3, with 7 positions matching TRBD1. J was trimmed by 0 bases and V by 10 bases; bases with no gene match: 9. Germline CDR1 and CDR2: ENHRY and SYGVKD. The CDR3 runs to 15 residues. As DNA, the CDR3 is TGTGCCAGTCTAGGGGGCCGGAACTCTGGAAACACCATATATTTT. Translating it yields CASLGGRNSGNTIYF.